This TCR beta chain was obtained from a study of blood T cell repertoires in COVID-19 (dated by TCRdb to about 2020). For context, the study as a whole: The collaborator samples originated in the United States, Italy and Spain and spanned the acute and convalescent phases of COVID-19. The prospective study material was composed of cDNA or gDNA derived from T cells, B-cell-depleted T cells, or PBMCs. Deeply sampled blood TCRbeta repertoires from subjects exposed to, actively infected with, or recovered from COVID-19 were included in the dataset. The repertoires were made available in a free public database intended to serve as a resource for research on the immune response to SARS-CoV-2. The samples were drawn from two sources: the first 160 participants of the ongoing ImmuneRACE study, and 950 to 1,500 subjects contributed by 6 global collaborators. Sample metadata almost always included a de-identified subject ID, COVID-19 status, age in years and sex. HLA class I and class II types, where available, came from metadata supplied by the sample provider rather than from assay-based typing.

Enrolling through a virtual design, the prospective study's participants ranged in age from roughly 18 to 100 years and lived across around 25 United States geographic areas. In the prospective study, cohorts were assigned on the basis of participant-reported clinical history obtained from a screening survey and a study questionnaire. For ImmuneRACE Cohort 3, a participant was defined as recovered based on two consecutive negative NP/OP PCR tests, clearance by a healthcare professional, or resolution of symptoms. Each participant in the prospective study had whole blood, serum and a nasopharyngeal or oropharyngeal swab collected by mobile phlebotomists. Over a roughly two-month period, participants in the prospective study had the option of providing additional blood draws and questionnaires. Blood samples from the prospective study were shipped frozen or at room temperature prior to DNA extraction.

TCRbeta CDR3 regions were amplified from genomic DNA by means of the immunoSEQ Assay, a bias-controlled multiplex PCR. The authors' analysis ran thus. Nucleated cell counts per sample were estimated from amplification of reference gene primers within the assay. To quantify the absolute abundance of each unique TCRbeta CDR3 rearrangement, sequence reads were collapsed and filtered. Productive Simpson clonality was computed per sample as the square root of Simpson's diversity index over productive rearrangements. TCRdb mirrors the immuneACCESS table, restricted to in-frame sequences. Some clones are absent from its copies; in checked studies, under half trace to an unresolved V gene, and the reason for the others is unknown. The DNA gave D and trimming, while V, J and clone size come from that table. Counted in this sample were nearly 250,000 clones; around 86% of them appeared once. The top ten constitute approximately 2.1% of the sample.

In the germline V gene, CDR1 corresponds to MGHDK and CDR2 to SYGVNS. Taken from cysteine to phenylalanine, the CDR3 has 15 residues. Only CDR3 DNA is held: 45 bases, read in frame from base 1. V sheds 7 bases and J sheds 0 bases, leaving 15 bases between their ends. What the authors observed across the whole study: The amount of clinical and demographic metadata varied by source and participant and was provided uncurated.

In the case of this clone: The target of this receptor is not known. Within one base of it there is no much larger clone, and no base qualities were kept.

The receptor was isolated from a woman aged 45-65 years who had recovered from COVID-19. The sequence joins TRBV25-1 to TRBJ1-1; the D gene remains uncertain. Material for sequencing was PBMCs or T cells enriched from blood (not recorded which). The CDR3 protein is CASKGVGRMNTEAFF. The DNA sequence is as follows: TGTGCCAGCAAGGGAGTCGGTCGTATGAACACTGAAGCTTTCTTT.